This T cell receptor beta chain was sequenced during a study of T cells in Graves' hyperthyroidism and ophthalmopathy. Study as a whole: Peripheral blood specimens were obtained at initial diagnosis, prior to any treatment.

RNA transcripts gave rise to amplified TCR beta CDR3 regions. HTBI primers were used for first-round RT-PCR of the TCR CDR3. Via MiXCR, TCRdb re-called the multiplex PCR reads, giving one row per CDR3 protein. The sample includes 200,000 to 250,000 distinct CDR3 sequences, approximately 16% of them seen just once. This CDR3 spans 13 amino acids. With 6 bases removed from V and 11 bases from J, the gap between germline ends came to 17 bases. Germline assignment: CDR1 SGHTA and CDR2 FQGNSA. This clonotype was recorded a few times. Patients with uncontrolled infections, other autoimmune diseases, pregnancy or lactation were excluded.

The sequenced sample consisted of blood. V gene TRBV7-2 combines with J gene TRBJ1-5; D perhaps matches TRBD1 (6 bases). The sequence was collected from a woman aged 45-65 years with Graves' hyperthyroidism. The CDR3 protein is CASRMGGDVSQHF. The CDR3 region has the DNA TGTGCCAGCAGGATGGGGGGCGATGTGTCCCAGCATTTT.